The next 13 T cell receptor beta chains were all read from a single sample in a study of shared clonotypes between healthy human individuals. The repertoire was sequenced with immunoSEQ multiplex PCR; TCRdb's copy has only in-frame clones and lacks some. The sample consists of approximately 1.5 million clones, about 98.5% of them appearing once. Sequencing used naive CD4+ T cells sorted from blood. The subset here: CD45RA+ positively selected. Receptors originate from a man between 25 and 39 years old in good health.

The chain uses TRBV10-2 and TRBJ2-1; tentatively, D is TRBD1 (6 bases). The V gene lost 5 bases and the J gene lost 1 base, with 6 bases spanning the gap. The CDR3 loop spans 13 amino acids. Per germline, CDR1 WSHSY and CDR2 SAAADI. CDR3 region: CASSTGSYNEQFF. Here the CDR3 DNA reads TGCGCCAGCAGTACAGGGTCCTACAATGAGCAGTTCTTC.

The rearrangement links TRBV12-2 to TRBJ2-1; the table's D call, TRBD2, was not checked against the DNA. TRBV12-2 is classified as a pseudogene. This CDR3 is 14 amino acids long. The CDR3 sequence is CASRLAYYYNEQFF. CDR3 bases: TGTGCAAGTCGCTTAGCCTACTACTACAATGAGCAGTTCTTC.

The J gene is TRBJ2-7, the V gene TRBV7-8, with D maybe TRBD2 (6 bases). V was cut by 0 bases and J by 2 bases, with 17 bases left in between. CDR3 length: 17 amino acids. Germline V gives CDR1 SGHVS, CDR2 FQNEAQ. CDR3 sequence reads: CASSLAFGSGGTYEQYF. The CDR3 DNA reads as TGTGCCAGCAGCTTAGCGTTTGGTTCTGGAGGGACCTACGAGCAGTACTTC.

The gene calls are TRBV19 and TRBJ2-7, with D perhaps matching TRBD1 (6 bases). Trimming stripped 6 bases from V and 7 bases from J, with 19 bases between. The CDR3 loop spans 14 amino acids. CDR1 and CDR2 from the germline V gene are LNHDA and SQIVND (reference sequence). In nucleotides, the CDR3 is TGTGCCAGTAGGAAAACAGGGACCCACGAAGAGCAGTACTTC. Translation: CASRKTGTHEEQYF.

The V and J genes are TRBV27 and TRBJ2-3; 8 bases are shared with TRBD1. This CDR3 spans 13 amino acids. After removal of 9 bases from V and 2 bases from J, the junction contained 4 bases not matched to a gene. Germline CDR1 and CDR2: MNHEY and SMNVEV (reference sequence). The CDR3: CASGTGNTDTQYF. For the CDR3, the DNA is TGTGCCAGTGGGACAGGAAACACAGATACGCAGTATTTT.

V is TRBV14 and J is TRBJ2-2, with D possibly being TRBD2 (5 bases). The length of the CDR3 is 16 residues. Germline CDR1 reads SGHDN; CDR2 reads FVKESK. The V gene lost 4 bases and the J gene lost 4 bases, with 16 bases spanning the gap. The CDR3 loop reads CASSPPTIEGTGELFF. In DNA, the CDR3 is TGTGCCAGCAGCCCCCCGACTATTGAGGGCACCGGGGAGCTGTTTTTT.

In its sample, this clone was seen once. The rearrangement joins TRBV7-2 to TRBJ2-3, with a tentative D call TRBD1 (5 bases). The CDR3 totals 15 residues. Germline values: CDR1 SGHTA, CDR2 FQGNSA. V was cut by 5 bases and J by 0 bases, with 12 bases left in between. CDR3 amino acids: CASSLDRFSTDTQYF. The CDR3 bases are TGTGCCAGCAGCCTCGACAGATTCAGCACAGATACGCAGTATTTT.

This sequence joins TRBV5-1 and TRBJ2-3; 11 nucleotides align to TRBD2. The length of the CDR3 is 16 residues. With 3 bases clipped from V and 6 bases from J, the junction kept 9 bases outside the gene matches. Germline-derived CDR1 and CDR2 are SGHRS and YFSETQ. Here the CDR3 DNA reads TGCGCCAGCAGCTACATAGCGGGAGGGCCAACTGATACGCAGTATTTT. Translated: CASSYIAGGPTDTQYF.

This clone has just one count. Other DNA sequences of this sample code for an identical CDR3. The genes are TRBV7-9 and TRBJ2-3; TRBD2 matches 11 bases. Germline V gene lookup returns CDR1 SEHNR and CDR2 FQNEAQ (reference sequence). This CDR3 is 15 amino acids long. Trimming cost V 3 bases and J 3 bases; bases outside gene matches: 2. The CDR3: CASSFTSGSTDTQYF. The CDR3 DNA sequence: TGTGCCAGCAGCTTCACTAGCGGGAGTACAGATACGCAGTATTTT.

CDR3 DNA: TGTGCCAGCAGTTTAATTCCAGGGATCGGGGCCAAAAACATTCAGTACTTC. Translated, it gives CASSLIPGIGAKNIQYF. The chain is built from TRBV28 and TRBJ2-4, with D possibly matching TRBD1 (5 bases). The germline gives CDR1 MDHEN, CDR2 SYDVKM. V was pared by 2 bases and J by 1 base, with 15 bases between. The length of the CDR3 is 17 residues.

The rearrangement links TRBV29-1 to TRBJ2-1, with 8 bases fitting TRBD2. The junction had 5 bases not matched to a gene; V was cut back by 6 bases and J by 10 bases. The germline gives CDR1 SQVTM, CDR2 ANQGSEA. This CDR3 has 11 residues. CDR3 loop: CSVGTSWEQFF. The CDR3 DNA follows: TGCAGCGTAGGGACTAGTTGGGAGCAGTTCTTC.

This clone is a singleton in its sample. CDR3 bases: TGTGCCTCCACGCAGGGGGAAGGCGAGCAGTACTTC. It yields the protein CASTQGEGEQYF. This sequence joins TRBV30 and TRBJ2-7; 7 bases fit TRBD1. Germline V lookup: CDR1 GTSNPN, CDR2 SVGIG (reference sequence). The CDR3 contains 12 residues. The V gene end was trimmed by 7 bases and the J gene end by 6 bases; junction bases not matched to a gene: 9.

The chain has TRBV10-3 and TRBJ1-2; 7 positions agree with TRBD1. There are 13 residues in the CDR3. The V segment lost 6 bases and the J segment 2 bases; nucleotides outside the gene matches: 3. Germline V gene sequence: CDR1 ENHRY, CDR2 SYGVKD. The CDR3 nucleotides read TGTGCCATCAGCCGGGACAGCAACTATGGCTACACCTTC. This encodes CAISRDSNYGYTF.